Listed below are T cell receptor beta chains from one sample, sequenced in a study of T cells expressing NK-cell markers. Following a re-call of the 5' RACE reads, TCRdb has one entry per CDR3 protein and lacks DNA. The table lists about 440,000 distinct CDR3 sequences, with 7.3% in the top ten. The sample consisted of blood T cells: a sorted CD56 or NKG2C T cell subset, CD4+ or CD8+ T cells, or bulk PBMC T cells (not recorded which). The receptors shown here come from a woman aged 18 to 75 in good health. Both conserved end residues are part of each CDR3.

V: TRBV11-1
J: TRBJ2-1
CDR3: CASSPRPPTGFGEQFF

V: TRBV20-1
J: TRBJ2-1
CDR3: CSAHSAGHYNEQFF

V: TRBV27
J: TRBJ1-4
CDR3: CASRPRTANEKLFF

V: TRBV6-5
J: TRBJ1-3
CDR3: CASSYGGGASGNTIYF

V: TRBV29-1
J: TRBJ2-5
CDR3: CSVGGEETQYF

V: TRBV5-1
J: TRBJ1-1
CDR3: CASSLESVPTEAFF

V: TRBV20-1
J: TRBJ2-1
CDR3: CSARPRGASSYNEQFF

V: TRBV20-1
J: TRBJ2-5
CDR3: CSARPLAEETQYF

V: TRBV6-5
J: TRBJ2-7
CDR3: CASRSMAEQYF

V: TRBV12-3/TRBV12-4
J: TRBJ1-1
CDR3: CASSLARTDEAFF

V: TRBV12-3/TRBV12-4
J: TRBJ2-4
CDR3: CASSPSDGGGKNIQYF

V: TRBV5-1
J: TRBJ2-7
CDR3: CASSFSGSHYEQYF

V: TRBV5-5
J: TRBJ2-1
CDR3: CASSFVSVEYNEQFF

V: TRBV28
J: TRBJ2-4
CDR3: CASTGRDALAKNIQYF

V: TRBV12-3/TRBV12-4
J: TRBJ1-4
CDR3: CASSLRRGGEKLFF

V: TRBV6-1
J: TRBJ1-3
CDR3: CASSPYTSGNTIYF

V: TRBV7-2
J: TRBJ1-4
CDR3: CASSSGTVLFF

V: TRBV27
J: TRBJ2-7
CDR3: CASSFILAGGPWEQYF

V: TRBV27
J: TRBJ2-1
CDR3: CASSFRVSASGRQDNEQFF

V: TRBV12-3/TRBV12-4
J: TRBJ2-1
CDR3: CAAGGGPNEQFF

V: TRBV5-1
J: TRBJ2-2
CDR3: CASSLGQALTGELFF

V: TRBV4-1
J: TRBJ2-4
CDR3: CASSKQGLAGGPGKNIQYF

V: TRBV29-1
J: TRBJ2-3
CDR3: CSGERAGTDTQYF

V: TRBV20-1
J: TRBJ2-1
CDR3: CSAPTSGGKTSFPYNEQFF

V: TRBV5-6
J: TRBJ2-1
CDR3: CASSKLAGGLGEQFF

V: TRBV12-3/TRBV12-4
J: TRBJ2-2
CDR3: CASSRWTDTGELFF

V: TRBV20-1
J: TRBJ2-5
CDR3: CSAGLYQETQYF

V: TRBV2
J: TRBJ2-1
CDR3: CASSEVFSYNEQFF

V: TRBV5-1
J: TRBJ2-7
CDR3: CASRREYVIAGGGEQYF

V: TRBV12-3/TRBV12-4
J: TRBJ1-2
CDR3: CASSPQGAVGQGYTF

V: TRBV27
J: TRBJ2-7
CDR3: CASSLYGTSGRSSYEQYF

V: TRBV7-2
J: TRBJ2-7
CDR3: CASSPQQGATYEQYF

V: TRBV6-5
J: TRBJ1-6
CDR3: CASSYEPGGFSPLHF

V: TRBV7-6
J: TRBJ2-2
CDR3: CASSLAQVGELFF

V: TRBV5-1
J: TRBJ2-3
CDR3: CASRLVSDTQYF

V: TRBV6-5
J: TRBJ1-5
CDR3: CASSYTGQPQHF

V: TRBV7-2
J: TRBJ1-2
CDR3: CASSLPPNYGYTF

V: TRBV5-6
J: TRBJ2-3
CDR3: CASSLVVRQAFTDTQYF

V: TRBV12-3/TRBV12-4
J: TRBJ2-7
CDR3: CVSSLGSRGEQYF

V: TRBV28
J: TRBJ2-5
CDR3: CASRRTGVETQYF

V: TRBV7-3
J: TRBJ1-1
CDR3: CASSLYAGSTEAFF

V: TRBV10-3
J: TRBJ1-1
CDR3: CAIRNSGPNTEAFF

V: TRBV13
J: TRBJ1-3
CDR3: CASSQTGPGNTIYF

V: TRBV28
J: TRBJ2-7
CDR3: CASNPRRSTRSSGYEQYF

V: TRBV2
J: TRBJ2-1
CDR3: CASEGASGGYEQFF

V: TRBV4-3
J: TRBJ1-1
CDR3: CASSHQGGGNTEAFF

V: TRBV12-3/TRBV12-4
J: TRBJ2-1
CDR3: CASSLSSGAYNEQFF

V: TRBV5-5
J: TRBJ1-1
CDR3: CASGLGGPRILDEAFF

V: TRBV9
J: TRBJ2-5
CDR3: CASSPGGPKTQYF

V: TRBV5-1
J: TRBJ1-2
CDR3: CASSLVFNSGTAFPTF

V: TRBV15
J: TRBJ2-5
CDR3: CATSRPGLQETQYF